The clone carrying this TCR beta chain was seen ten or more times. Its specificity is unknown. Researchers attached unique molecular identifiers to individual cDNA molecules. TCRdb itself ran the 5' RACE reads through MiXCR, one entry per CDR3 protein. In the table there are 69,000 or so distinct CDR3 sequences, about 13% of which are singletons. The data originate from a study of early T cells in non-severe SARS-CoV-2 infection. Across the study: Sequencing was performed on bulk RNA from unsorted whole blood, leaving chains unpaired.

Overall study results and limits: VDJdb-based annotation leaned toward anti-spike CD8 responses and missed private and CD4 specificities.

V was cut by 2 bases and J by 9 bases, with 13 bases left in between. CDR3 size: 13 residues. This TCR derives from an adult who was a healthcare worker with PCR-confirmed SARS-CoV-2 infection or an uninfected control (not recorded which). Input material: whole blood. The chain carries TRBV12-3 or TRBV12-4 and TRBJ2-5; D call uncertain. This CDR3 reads CASSLWSNEAQYF. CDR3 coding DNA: TGTGCCAGCAGTTTATGGTCCAACGAGGCCCAGTACTTC.